One T cell receptor (beta chain) is described in this entry. The antigen it recognizes is unknown. Base qualities are not at hand, and no much larger clone is one base apart. These data come from a study of graft-versus-host responses after intestinal transplantation (dated by TCRdb to the early 2020s). With respect to the entire study: The transplants that recipients got were multivisceral, liver-intestinal, or isolated intestinal. Anti-thymocyte globulin induction was given to all recipients, followed by maintenance tacrolimus and steroids for approximately 3 years. Bulk TCR-beta CDR3 sequencing was used to track graft-versus-host and host-versus-graft alloreactive T cell clones in the graft, circulation and bone marrow after intestinal transplantation. To identify alloreactive clones, pre-transplant mixed lymphocyte reaction products were sequenced and compared with unstimulated pre-transplant donor and recipient T cells. The cohort enrolled around 25 intestinal transplant recipients including one retransplant, and 3 patients lacking pretransplant specimens were excluded. A peak of at least 4% donor T cells among recipient peripheral blood mononuclear cells was the definition used for donor T cell macrochimerism. Rather than being sequenced by the commercial service, samples from three later patients were sequenced in-house on an Illumina MiSeq and processed with MiXCR.

Spanning cysteine to phenylalanine, the CDR3 consists of 14 amino acids. Of all the DNA, just the CDR3 is kept, 42 bases in frame from base 1. V is cut by 3 bases and J by 2 bases, and the space between the germline ends is 14 bases. CDR1 and CDR2 (GTSNPN, SVGIG) derive from the germline V gene (reference sequence). Library preparation was by the immunoSEQ multiplex PCR assay. For most patients, high-throughput TCR-beta CDR3 sequencing of genomic DNA was performed by Adaptive Biotechnologies. Per the original workflow: Adaptive's ImmunoSEQ software was the source of the TCR sequencing data for approximately 18 patients, while a few other patients were processed with MiXCR and VDJtools. Because the origin of CDR3 nucleotide sequences shared between donor and recipient could not be assigned, those sequences were removed. To count as alloreactive, a clone needed at least 2-fold expansion over unstimulated cells and a minimum CFSE-low frequency of 0.002% (template counts) or 0.001% (read counts). Clones detected in sequenced pre-transplant spleen, lymph node, or MLR CFSE-low populations of the donor or recipient were defined as mappable. The cumulative frequency of alloreactive clones was calculated as a percentage of all sequences, weighted by copy number. TCRdb holds this immuneACCESS table with in-frame rearrangements only. Some clones are missing; in checked studies, unresolved V genes explain under half, and the rest has no known cause. V and J calls and clone size are those listed in that table; D and trimming were worked out from the DNA. Within this sample are roughly 70,000 clones, with around nine tenths of them counted one time only. Approximately 6.3% of the sample is taken by the ten largest.

Overall study results and their limits: Early after transplant, declines in HvG clones were associated with peak levels of circulating GvH clones. Patients with donor T cell macrochimerism had high GvH to HvG T cell clonal ratios in their allografts. GvH clones turned up in recipient bone marrow, with some appearing earlier in ileal mucosa or blood, a pattern consistent with an intestinal mucosal origin. The conclusions were limited by the relatively low number and heterogeneity of the intestinal transplant patients.

After transplant, bone marrow was aspirated from the posterior iliac crest or from another site chosen by the physician. The V and J segments used are TRBV30 and TRBJ2-7, with no reliable assignment of the D segment. Here the sequenced sample was bone marrow, taken approximately 100 weeks after intestinal transplantation. This receptor was obtained from a human patient who received an intestinal transplant, so some T cells may come from the graft donor. The CDR3 is CAWRDDHSPYEQYF. The DNA is TGTGCCTGGAGGGACGACCATAGCCCCTACGAGCAGTACTTC.